A selection of T cell receptor beta chains follows, all from one sample in a study of T cell changes during pregnancy in multiple sclerosis. TCRdb keeps only in-frame clones here, not all; method: immunoSEQ multiplex PCR. This sample carries approximately 68,000 clones, approximately 93% of them seen once, and the ten largest clones take around 1.4%. This sample comprised peripheral blood, obtained in the second trimester of pregnancy. The receptors shown here come from a female donor with multiple sclerosis, enrolled in a pregnancy study. CDR3s include the opening cysteine and the closing phenylalanine or tryptophan. Fields, in order: J gene, V gene, D gene, clone size, CDR3 protein, CDR3 DNA. The D gene is left open where the match is weak. Only part of the rows carry a size: once, few, many, or a class if the clone is expanded.

TRBJ2-1	TRBV7-2	TRBD1	.	CASRRTGLNEQFF	TGTGCCAGCAGAAGGACAGGTCTCAATGAGCAGTTCTTC
TRBJ1-1	TRBV6-1	.	.	CASSRRDPEAFF	TGTGCCAGCAGCAGGAGGGACCCTGAAGCTTTCTTT
TRBJ2-2	TRBV5-4	.	.	CASSWDNHMAGELFF	TGTGCCAGCAGCTGGGACAATCACATGGCCGGGGAGCTGTTTTTT
TRBJ2-1	TRBV30	TRBD2	.	CAGLAGAPSSYNEQFF	TGTGCCGGATTAGCGGGAGCTCCTAGCTCCTACAATGAGCAGTTCTTC
TRBJ2-7	TRBV6-5	TRBD1	once	CASKGQGAGEQYF	TGTGCCAGCAAGGGACAGGGGGCGGGTGAGCAGTACTTC
TRBJ2-3	TRBV15	.	.	CATSRVFGEGRHTQYF	TGTGCCACCAGCAGAGTATTCGGAGAAGGTCGCCATACGCAGTATTTT
TRBJ1-4	TRBV7-2	TRBD1	.	CASRRTGTNEKLFF	TGTGCCAGCAGGCGGACAGGGACTAATGAAAAACTGTTTTTT
TRBJ1-1	TRBV6-1	TRBD1	.	CASSEGRGRPGTEAFF	TGTGCCAGCAGTGAGGGCAGGGGGCGCCCAGGGACTGAAGCTTTCTTT
TRBJ2-7	TRBV6-6	.	.	CASRDSFSEQYF	TGTGCCAGCAGAGACAGCTTCAGCGAGCAGTACTTC
TRBJ2-1	TRBV6-4	TRBD2	.	CASSSLAGGPNEQFF	TGTGCCAGCAGCTCCCTAGCGGGGGGGCCCAATGAGCAGTTCTTC
TRBJ1-1	TRBV5-5	.	.	CASSFRDTEAFF	TGTGCCAGCAGCTTCCGAGATACTGAAGCTTTCTTT
TRBJ1-5	TRBV19	TRBD1	few	CASRMTGGRFQPQHF	TGTGCCAGTAGGATGACAGGGGGGAGATTTCAGCCCCAGCATTTT
TRBJ2-7	TRBV2	.	.	CATKDSFSYEQYF	TGTGCCACGAAGGACAGCTTCTCCTACGAGCAGTACTTC
TRBJ2-7	TRBV5-6	.	.	CASSPTVPSYEQYF	TGTGCCAGCAGCCCGACAGTTCCCTCCTACGAGCAGTACTTC
TRBJ2-1	TRBV4-2	TRBD2	.	CASSQDSFKRERSYNEQFF	TGTGCCAGCAGCCAAGACTCTTTCAAGCGGGAAAGGTCCTACAATGAGCAGTTCTTC
TRBJ1-1	TRBV2	TRBD1	.	CASRRRPGGMNTEAFF	TGTGCCAGCAGACGCCGTCCAGGGGGGATGAACACTGAAGCTTTCTTT
TRBJ2-1	TRBV7-6	.	.	CASSTTKQRTLNEQFF	TGTGCCAGCAGCACCACCAAGCAGAGGACTTTGAATGAGCAGTTCTTC
TRBJ1-5	TRBV7-2	.	.	CASSLRGGNQPQHF	TGTGCCAGCAGCTTACGAGGCGGTAATCAGCCCCAGCATTTT
TRBJ1-5	TRBV30	.	.	CAWSVHRAQPQHF	TGTGCCTGGAGTGTACACAGGGCTCAGCCCCAGCATTTT
TRBJ2-7	TRBV11-2	.	.	CASSLALDSYYEQYF	TGTGCCAGCAGCTTAGCCCTGGACAGTTACTACGAGCAGTACTTC
TRBJ1-6	TRBV6-1	.	once	CASSPDGTLHF	TGTGCCAGCAGCCCGGACGGGACCCTCCACTTT
TRBJ2-7	TRBV4-1	.	.	CASSQAGVYEQYF	TGCGCCAGCAGCCAAGCGGGGGTCTACGAGCAGTACTTC
TRBJ1-2	TRBV18	.	.	CASSPEAVPGGYTF	TGTGCCAGCTCACCAGAGGCGGTCCCGGGAGGCTACACCTTC
TRBJ2-3	TRBV30	.	once	CAWSKGGGSTDTQYF	TGTGCCTGGAGTAAGGGGGGAGGGTCCACAGATACGCAGTATTTT
TRBJ2-1	TRBV5-1	.	.	CASSLEPIVYNEQFF	TGCGCCAGCAGCTTGGAACCAATAGTCTACAATGAGCAGTTCTTC
TRBJ2-3	TRBV2	.	.	CASTSTDTQYF	TGTGCCAGCACGAGCACAGATACGCAGTATTTT
TRBJ2-5	TRBV7-8	.	.	CASKEGLRETQYF	TGTGCCAGCAAAGAGGGACTGCGGGAGACCCAGTACTTC
TRBJ1-2	TRBV7-2	TRBD1	.	CASSSGQLIFSNGYTF	TGTGCCAGCAGCTCGGGACAGTTGATTTTTTCAAATGGCTACACCTTC
TRBJ2-3	TRBV7-7	TRBD2	once	CASSLGAGAGDTQYF	TGTGCCAGCAGCCTAGGAGCGGGAGCTGGAGATACGCAGTATTTT
TRBJ2-7	TRBV5-1	.	.	CASSLTHEQYF	TGCGCCAGCAGCTTGACACACGAGCAGTACTTC
TRBJ1-6	TRBV6-5	TRBD1	.	CASSYQTGGSPLHF	TGTGCCAGCAGTTATCAGACAGGGGGATCACCCCTCCACTTT
TRBJ2-3	TRBV6-5	.	.	CASKTSTSTDTQYF	TGTGCCAGCAAAACTTCTACTAGCACAGATACGCAGTATTTT
TRBJ2-3	TRBV11-2	TRBD1	.	CASSSPTGGGTDTQYF	TGTGCCAGCAGCTCGCCGACAGGGGGCGGCACAGATACGCAGTATTTT
TRBJ2-7	TRBV30	TRBD2	.	CARQRGREFNEQYF	TGTGCCCGACAACGAGGGCGGGAGTTCAACGAGCAGTACTTC
TRBJ1-4	TRBV29-1	.	.	CRGPVQGHEKLFF	TGCAGGGGACCTGTACAGGGACATGAAAAACTGTTTTTT
TRBJ1-2	TRBV7-9	TRBD1	once	CASSLGQVANYGYTF	TGTGCCAGCAGCCTCGGACAGGTCGCTAACTATGGCTACACCTTC
TRBJ1-1	TRBV4-3	.	many	CASSPGGGVVAFF	TGCGCCAGCAGCCCAGGCGGGGGGGTGGTGGCTTTCTTT
TRBJ1-6	TRBV19	TRBD1	.	CASSSGGYSPLHF	TGTGCCAGTAGTTCAGGGGGGTATTCACCCCTCCACTTT
TRBJ1-4	TRBV6-5	.	.	CASRSRHRNEKLFF	TGTGCCAGCAGATCAAGACACCGTAATGAAAAACTGTTTTTT
TRBJ1-5	TRBV19	.	few	CASRGQDQPQHF	TGTGCCAGTAGGGGTCAGGATCAGCCCCAGCATTTT
TRBJ2-7	TRBV12-2	.	.	CASRLLEFRQVALVQYF	TGTGCAAGTCGCTTACTCGAATTTCGGCAGGTTGCCTTAGTGCAGTACTTC
TRBJ1-5	TRBV6-6	TRBD1	.	CASSVGTGGQPQHF	TGTGCCAGCAGTGTTGGGACAGGGGGTCAGCCCCAGCATTTT
TRBJ1-1	TRBV25-1	.	.	CASSYPGGGSNTEAFF	TGTGCCAGCAGCTATCCTGGGGGGGGGTCGAACACTGAAGCTTTCTTT
TRBJ1-6	TRBV6-5	TRBD1	.	CASSYRTGLNSPLHF	TGTGCCAGCAGTTACAGGACAGGGCTTAATTCACCCCTCCACTTT
TRBJ2-7	TRBV4-3	.	.	CASRRGTVGYYEQYF	TGCGCCAGCAGACGCGGGACAGTAGGATATTACGAGCAGTACTTC
TRBJ2-1	TRBV6-1	.	.	CASRGEALKFF	TGTGCCAGCAGGGGGGAGGCCCTAAAGTTCTTC
TRBJ2-2	TRBV27	.	few	CASRRMRVYTGELFF	TGTGCCAGCAGGAGAATGCGCGTGTACACCGGGGAGCTGTTTTTT
TRBJ1-3	TRBV2	.	.	CASSEQGNISGNTIYF	TGTGCCAGCAGTGAACAGGGTAATATCTCTGGAAACACCATATATTTT
TRBJ1-1	TRBV19	TRBD1	.	CASSPWTGNTEAFF	TGTGCCAGTAGTCCCTGGACAGGGAACACTGAAGCTTTCTTT
TRBJ2-7	TRBV5-5	.	.	CASSLDPGAGRFSYEQYF	TGTGCCAGCAGCTTGGATCCAGGGGCCGGGCGGTTTTCCTACGAGCAGTACTTC
TRBJ2-2	TRBV6-1	.	.	CASSEVAGELFF	TGTGCCAGCAGTGAAGTCGCCGGGGAGCTGTTTTTT
TRBJ1-2	TRBV6-6	TRBD1	.	CASSYSLDRGVGYTF	TGTGCCAGCAGTTACTCCTTAGACAGGGGCGTCGGCTACACCTTC
TRBJ2-7	TRBV4-3	.	.	CASSQDPLGEQYF	TGCGCCAGCAGCCAAGATCCCCTCGGCGAGCAGTACTTC
TRBJ2-5	TRBV5-1	.	.	CASRAGYQETQYF	TGCGCCAGCAGGGCAGGCTACCAAGAGACCCAGTACTTC